This is a list of T cell receptor beta chains from one sample in a study of T cell responses to AZD1222 COVID-19 vaccine. Produced via immunoSEQ multiplex PCR; TCRdb's table is partial and in-frame only. The table has more than 50,000 clones, 75% to 85% seen once. Source: peripheral blood, taken on day 0 of AZD1222 vaccination. These receptors all come from an adult in good health. Each CDR3 is given with its conserved first and last residue. The D gene is left open where the match is weak. A clone size is listed for some rows: how often the clone was seen (once, few, many), or a class if it is expanded.

d_gene	v_gene	j_gene	abundance	CDR3aa	CDR3nt
NA	TRBV7-3	TRBJ1-1	NA	CASSLTFGSEAFF	TGTGCCAGCAGCTTAACGTTTGGTTCTGAAGCTTTCTTT
TRBD1	TRBV27	TRBJ1-2	NA	CASSLSTGESSNYGYTF	TGTGCCAGCAGTTTATCCACAGGGGAAAGTTCTAACTATGGCTACACCTTC
NA	TRBV19	TRBJ1-3	few	CASRAQAASGNTIYF	TGTGCCTCAAGGGCCCAGGCAGCCTCTGGAAACACCATATATTTT
NA	TRBV3-1/TRBV3-2	TRBJ1-2	NA	CASSQGPQRYYGYTF	TGTGCCAGCAGCCAAGGACCACAGCGATACTATGGCTACACCTTC
TRBD2	TRBV7-2	TRBJ2-2	NA	CASRTSENTGELFF	TGTGCCAGTCGGACTAGCGAAAACACCGGGGAGCTGTTTTTT
NA	TRBV7-3	TRBJ1-4	NA	CASSLIPGGRATNEKLFF	TGTGCCAGCAGCTTAATCCCGGGCGGCCGAGCAACTAATGAAAAACTGTTTTTT
NA	TRBV15	TRBJ1-3	NA	CATSRVRTASGNTIYF	TGTGCCACCAGCAGAGTTAGGACAGCCTCTGGAAACACCATATATTTT
NA	TRBV5-1	TRBJ1-2	NA	CASSREPPNYGYTF	TGCGCCAGCAGCAGGGAGCCGCCTAACTATGGCTACACCTTC
NA	TRBV3-1/TRBV3-2	TRBJ2-2	NA	CASSPSRGTGELFF	TGTGCCAGCAGCCCGTCCCGGGGGACCGGGGAGCTGTTTTTT
NA	TRBV7-2	TRBJ2-3	NA	CASSLERSLTDTQYF	TGTGCCAGCAGCTTAGAGCGGTCTCTCACAGATACGCAGTATTTT
TRBD2	TRBV7-2	TRBJ2-2	NA	CASSLRTSGRAGELFF	TGTGCCAGCAGCTTACGGACTAGCGGGAGGGCCGGGGAGCTGTTTTTT
NA	TRBV3-1/TRBV3-2	TRBJ2-4	NA	CASSHRQKFMYLQYF	TGTGCCAGCAGCCACCGACAGAAATTTATGTATCTTCAGTACTTC
TRBD2	TRBV7-2	TRBJ2-5	NA	CASSYIAGTETQYF	TGTGCCAGCAGCTATATAGCGGGAACCGAGACCCAGTACTTC
NA	TRBV7-9	TRBJ1-2	few	CASSLDLGYGYTF	TGTGCCAGCAGCTTAGATTTGGGATATGGCTACACCTTC
TRBD1	TRBV2	TRBJ1-5	NA	CASQGEGPQHF	TGTGCCAGTCAGGGGGAGGGACCCCAGCATTTT
NA	TRBV7-9	TRBJ2-7	NA	CASSSRTNPYEQYF	TGTGCCAGCAGCTCACGGACTAACCCCTACGAGCAGTACTTC
NA	TRBV18	TRBJ2-6	NA	CASSPRGTPGANVLTF	TGTGCCAGCTCACCACGAGGGACTCCTGGGGCCAACGTCCTGACTTTC
NA	TRBV18	TRBJ1-4	NA	CASSPSWGENEKLFF	TGTGCCAGCTCACCAAGTTGGGGGGAAAATGAAAAACTGTTTTTT
NA	TRBV9	TRBJ1-1	NA	CASSVGQPGGMNTEAFF	TGTGCCAGCAGCGTAGGGCAGCCCGGAGGCATGAACACTGAAGCTTTCTTT
TRBD1	TRBV7-2	TRBJ1-1	NA	CASRLRQGAGTEAFF	TGTGCCAGCAGATTGCGACAGGGGGCAGGGACTGAAGCTTTCTTT
TRBD2	TRBV6-5	TRBJ2-3	NA	CASSYSAGGTDTQYF	TGTGCCAGCAGTTACTCTGCGGGAGGTACAGATACGCAGTATTTT
NA	TRBV15	TRBJ1-1	NA	CATSRDQLGTEAFF	TGTGCCACCAGCAGAGACCAGTTAGGCACTGAAGCTTTCTTT
TRBD1	TRBV5-1	TRBJ2-4	NA	CASSLQGAGNIQYF	TGCGCCAGCAGCTTACAGGGGGCAGGAAACATTCAGTACTTC
TRBD1	TRBV7-7	TRBJ1-2	NA	CASSLAADRGRTNYGYTF	TGTGCTAGCAGCTTAGCGGCGGACAGGGGGCGAACTAACTATGGCTACACCTTC
NA	TRBV10-3	TRBJ1-2	NA	CASAGTRYGYTF	TGTGCCTCGGCAGGGACACGGTATGGCTACACCTTC
TRBD1	TRBV6-5	TRBJ2-2	NA	CASRDGTGNPGELFF	TGTGCCAGCAGGGACGGGACAGGGAATCCCGGGGAGCTGTTTTTT
TRBD2	TRBV19	TRBJ2-7	NA	CASRTSDLGSYEQYF	TGTGCCAGTAGGACTAGCGATCTCGGCTCCTACGAGCAGTACTTC